This TCR beta chain derives from a study of blood T cell repertoires in COVID-19. CDR3 size: 16 residues. The V segment lost 4 bases and the J segment 4 bases; nucleotides outside the gene matches: 5. Per the germline V gene, CDR1 is WSHSY and CDR2 is SAAADI. Some clones are missing from TCRdb's copy, which holds only in-frame ones; the method was immunoSEQ multiplex PCR. The table records some 250,000 clones, roughly 77% of them present only once. Source material: peripheral blood. The source of this sequence is a woman of 80 years or more with acute or convalescent COVID-19. The V and J genes are TRBV10-2 and TRBJ2-7, with 15 bases matching TRBD2. The CDR3 region is CASSGRTSGRGYEQYF. CDR3 bases: TGCGCCAGCAGTGGACGGACTAGCGGGAGGGGATACGAGCAGTACTTC.